Following are 20 T cell receptor beta chains from one sample sequenced in a study of shared clonotypes between healthy human individuals. The repertoire was sequenced with immunoSEQ multiplex PCR; TCRdb's copy has only in-frame clones and lacks some. The sample shows over a million clones, around 97% of them seen only once. Sequencing used naive CD4+ T cells sorted from blood. Stated subset: CD45RA+ positively selected. These receptors were collected from a young man in good health.

The gene calls are TRBV6-5 and TRBJ2-2; D is ambiguous. Per the germline V gene, CDR1 is MNHEY and CDR2 is SVGAGI. CDR3 length equals 13 residues. V was shortened by 10 bases and J by 4 bases, with 13 bases between the two germline ends. CDR3 region: CATRRARTGELFF. The CDR3 region has the DNA TGTGCCACCCGTCGGGCGCGCACCGGGGAGCTGTTTTTT.

The chain employs TRBV7-3 and TRBJ2-3, with a tentative D call TRBD2 (5 bases). The CDR3 sequence is 12 residues long. Trimming took off 4 bases at V and 6 bases at J, with 8 bases between the two ends. The V gene's germline CDR1 is SGHTA and CDR2 FQGTGA. The CDR3 sequence: CASSSRGDTQYF. The CDR3 region has the DNA TGTGCCAGCAGCTCGCGCGGGGATACGCAGTATTTT.

The V gene is TRBV6-5, the J gene TRBJ1-2, with D tentatively TRBD1 (6 bases). The CDR3 runs 12 residues. Germline V gives CDR1 MNHEY, CDR2 SVGAGI. The germline V and J ends were trimmed by 2 bases and 5 bases, with 6 bases remaining between them. In DNA, the CDR3 is TGTGCCAGCAGTTACAGGGGGTATGGCTACACCTTC. It specifies CASSYRGYGYTF.

The chain uses TRBV5-1 and TRBJ1-1, with D perhaps TRBD1 (6 bases). CDR3 size: 16 residues. The germline V and J ends were trimmed by 0 bases and 4 bases, with 16 bases remaining between them. The germline gives CDR1 SGHRS, CDR2 YFSETQ. For the CDR3, the DNA is TGCGCCAGCAGCTTGGCGGGGGGCCCGGTCGGCACTGAAGCTTTCTTT. This encodes CASSLAGGPVGTEAFF.

The chain joins TRBV7-9 to TRBJ2-1, with 9 bases fitting TRBD1. This CDR3 spans 16 amino acids. J was trimmed by 1 base and V by 4 bases; bases with no gene match: 5. Germline V gives CDR1 SEHNR, CDR2 FQNEAQ (reference sequence). The CDR3 is CASSSNRGLSYNEQFF. The CDR3 nucleotides are TGTGCCAGCAGCTCGAACAGGGGGCTATCCTACAATGAGCAGTTCTTC. The complete variable domain, with remaining parts taken from reference TRBV7-9 and TRBJ2-1, reads DTGVSQNPRHKITKRGQNVTFRCDPISEHNRLYWYRQTLGQGPEFLTYFQNEAQLEKSRLLSDRFSAERPKGSFSTLEIQRTEQGDSAMYLCASSSNRGLSYNEQFFGPGTRLTVL.

The chain carries TRBV5-1 and TRBJ1-2, with D unclear. The V end lost 0 bases, the J end lost 6 bases, and 21 bases lay between the germline ends. Germline loops: CDR1 SGHRS, CDR2 YFSETQ. This CDR3 region has 17 residues. CDR3 sequence reads: CASSLVWQPLPRNGYTF. CDR3 coding DNA: TGCGCCAGCAGCTTGGTTTGGCAGCCCCTACCTCGGAATGGCTACACCTTC.

This chain uses TRBV29-1 with TRBJ2-5, with a possible D match to TRBD2 (7 bases). V was clipped by 8 bases and J by 4 bases, with 17 bases between them. The CDR3 extends over 13 amino acids. Germline assignment: CDR1 SQVTM and CDR2 ANQGSEA. As DNA, the CDR3 is TGCAGCTCGGGGGGCAGGAATGGAGAGACCCAGTACTTC. As protein: CSSGGRNGETQYF. The whole variable domain, remainder taken from reference TRBV29-1 and TRBJ2-5, is SAVISQKPSRDICQRGTSLTIQCQVDSQVTMMFWYRQQPGQSLTLIATANQGSEATYESGFVIDKFPISRPNLTFSTLTVSNMSPEDSSIYLCSSGGRNGETQYFGPGTRLLVL.

The V gene is TRBV28, the J gene TRBJ1-2; 9 bases match TRBD1. Germline V lookup: CDR1 MDHEN, CDR2 SYDVKM. This CDR3 has 14 amino acids. Germline trimming cut 6 bases from V and 5 bases from J; bases unmatched to any gene: 7. The CDR3 DNA follows: TGTGCCAGCAGGACCGGGACAGGGCCTTATGGCTACACCTTC. Protein sequence: CASRTGTGPYGYTF.

V and J are TRBV7-2 and TRBJ2-5, with a tentative D call TRBD1 (5 bases). The V end lost 3 bases, the J end lost 1 base, and 9 bases lay between the germline ends. Germline V gene data show CDR1 as SGHTA and CDR2 as FQGNSA. The CDR3 has 14 amino acids. The CDR3: CASSLTVTQETQYF. CDR3 sequence (DNA): TGTGCCAGCAGCTTGACAGTAACCCAAGAGACCCAGTACTTC.

The CDR3 region has the DNA TGTGCCAGCAGCCAAAGAACTAGCGGGAGGTTCCAAGAGACCCAGTACTTC. This gives the protein CASSQRTSGRFQETQYF. This chain uses TRBV14 with TRBJ2-5; 12 bases agree with TRBD2. The CDR3 consists of 17 residues. The ends lost 2 bases at V and 1 base at J; junction bases unmatched: 5. Germline CDR1 is SGHDN and CDR2 is FVKESK. The full variable domain, with the rest looked up from reference TRBV14 and TRBJ2-5, is EAGVTQFPSHSVIEKGQTVTLRCDPISGHDNLYWYRRVMGKEIKFLLHFVKESKQDESGMPNNRFLAERTGGTYSTLKVQPAELEDSGVYFCASSQRTSGRFQETQYFGPGTRLLVL.

The CDR3 nucleotides are TGCGCCAGCAGCCAAGATCGAGGCGGAGTGCCGCAGTACTTC. This translates into CASSQDRGGVPQYF. This chain joins TRBV4-3 and TRBJ2-7, with D hard to call. The CDR3 spans 14 residues. Germline V gene lookup returns CDR1 LGHNA and CDR2 YSLEER. Trimming pared 0 bases from V and 9 bases from J, leaving 15 bases between.

The gene calls are TRBV11-3 and TRBJ2-1; D might be TRBD2 (7 bases). CDR3 length equals 16 residues. Trimming stripped 4 bases from V and 4 bases from J, with 17 bases between. Germline V gives CDR1 SGHNT, CDR2 YENEEA. The chain's CDR3 is CASSSSMAGAYNEQFF. The CDR3 DNA reads as TGTGCCAGCAGCTCGTCTATGGCGGGGGCGTACAATGAGCAGTTCTTC.

This chain links TRBV4-3 with TRBJ2-7; TRBD2 matches at 7 bases. The germline V gene has CDR1 LGHNA and CDR2 YSLEER. The junction had 3 bases not matched to a gene; V was cut back by 1 base and J by 0 bases. The CDR3 is 15 amino acids. The CDR3 nucleotides read TGCGCCAGCAGCCAAGGAGGACTAGACTCCTACGAGCAGTACTTC. Its translation: CASSQGGLDSYEQYF.

The gene calls are TRBV4-3 and TRBJ2-5; TRBD1 matches at 7 bases. V was pared by 0 bases and J by 4 bases, with 5 bases of the junction left unmatched. The CDR3 sequence is 15 residues long. Germline loops: CDR1 LGHNA, CDR2 YSLEER. The CDR3 coding sequence is TGCGCCAGCAGCCAAGAGAACAGGGGAGCAGAGACCCAGTACTTC. This encodes CASSQENRGAETQYF.

This clone came up a few times. V usage is TRBV6-1 and J usage is TRBJ1-5; D is ambiguous. Germline assignment: CDR1 MNHNS and CDR2 SASEGT. The length of the CDR3 is 13 residues. V was cut by 10 bases and J by 0 bases, with 10 bases left in between. CDR3 DNA sequence: TGTGCCACCCTTCCTTTTAGCAATCAGCCCCAGCATTTT. Translated, it gives CATLPFSNQPQHF.

This clone was observed a few times. The gene calls are TRBV10-1 and TRBJ2-2; D is ambiguous. Germline CDR1 and CDR2: WNHNN and SYGVQD (reference sequence). This CDR3 is 13 amino acids long. V dropped 3 bases and J dropped 6 bases, with 8 bases sitting between them. The CDR3 DNA reads TGCGCCAGCAGTGATTTTATTGCCGGGGAGCTGTTTTTT. Its translation: CASSDFIAGELFF.

The genes are TRBV29-1 and TRBJ2-1, with D possibly matching TRBD1 (6 bases). Trimming removed 2 bases from V and 8 bases from J, with 22 bases in between. Germline V CDR1 and CDR2: SQVTM, ANQGSEA. CDR3 length: 16 residues. The CDR3 bases are TGCAGCGTTGAACATGTCACAGGGACCGCAGTCTATGAGCAGTTCTTC. This gives the protein CSVEHVTGTAVYEQFF.

As for this clone: Other nucleotide sequences in the sample specify the same CDR3. The chain is built from TRBV29-1 and TRBJ2-3; D gene uncertain. Trimming shortened V by 0 bases and J by 5 bases, and 6 bases separated the two germline ends. The CDR3 contains 12 residues. Per germline, CDR1 SQVTM and CDR2 ANQGSEA. CDR3 bases: TGCAGCGTTGAAGAGGGCGTAGATACGCAGTATTTT. It specifies CSVEEGVDTQYF.

This chain joins TRBV28 and TRBJ2-3; no clear D gene. This CDR3 spans 11 amino acids. Germline V gives CDR1 MDHEN, CDR2 SYDVKM. V lost 6 bases and J 9 bases, leaving 10 bases between the germline ends. The CDR3 is CASSLFATQYF. The DNA of the CDR3 is TGTGCCAGCAGCTTGTTTGCGACGCAGTATTTT.

The rearrangement links TRBV28 to TRBJ1-2, with D unclear. The CDR3 runs to 13 residues. The germline gives CDR1 MDHEN, CDR2 SYDVKM. Trimming shortened V by 5 bases and J by 6 bases, and 13 bases separated the two germline ends. The CDR3 DNA reads TGTGCCAGCAGTCGAACAGAGGCAGATGGCTACACCTTC. Its translation: CASSRTEADGYTF.